This T cell receptor (beta chain) is from a study of early T cells in non-severe SARS-CoV-2 infection. Study-level information: With bulk RNA from unsorted whole blood as input, sequencing yielded unpaired chains.

Individual cDNA molecules received unique molecular identifiers. TCRdb re-called the 5' RACE reads through MiXCR, storing one row per CDR3 protein. The table has some 83,000 distinct CDR3 sequences, roughly 10% seen once. Points from the study as a whole: VDJdb-based matching was biased toward anti-spike CD8 responses and missed private and CD4 specificities.

This clonotype was counted a few times. Its matching antigen is unknown. CDR3 length equals 15 residues. Trimming stripped 5 bases from V and 6 bases from J, with 17 bases between. This sequence originates from an adult who was a healthcare worker with PCR-confirmed SARS-CoV-2 infection or an uninfected control (not recorded which). The sequencing here drew on whole blood, taken at baseline. V usage is TRBV12-3 or TRBV12-4 and J usage is TRBJ1-5; D gene unclear. The CDR3 here is CASSPLVGLGQPQHF. The CDR3 DNA reads TGTGCCAGCAGTCCCCTCGTAGGGTTGGGTCAGCCCCAGCATTTT.